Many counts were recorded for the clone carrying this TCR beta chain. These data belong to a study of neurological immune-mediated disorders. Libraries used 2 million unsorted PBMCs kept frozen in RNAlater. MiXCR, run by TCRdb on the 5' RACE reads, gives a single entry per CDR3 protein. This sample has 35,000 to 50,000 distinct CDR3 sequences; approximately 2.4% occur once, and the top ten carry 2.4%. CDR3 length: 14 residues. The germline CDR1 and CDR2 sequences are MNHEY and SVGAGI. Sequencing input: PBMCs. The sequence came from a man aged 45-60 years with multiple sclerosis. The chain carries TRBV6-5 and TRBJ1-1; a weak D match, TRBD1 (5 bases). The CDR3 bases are TGTGCAGCAATACCGGGACCCTTGAACACTGAAGCTTTCTTT. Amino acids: CAAIPGPLNTEAFF.